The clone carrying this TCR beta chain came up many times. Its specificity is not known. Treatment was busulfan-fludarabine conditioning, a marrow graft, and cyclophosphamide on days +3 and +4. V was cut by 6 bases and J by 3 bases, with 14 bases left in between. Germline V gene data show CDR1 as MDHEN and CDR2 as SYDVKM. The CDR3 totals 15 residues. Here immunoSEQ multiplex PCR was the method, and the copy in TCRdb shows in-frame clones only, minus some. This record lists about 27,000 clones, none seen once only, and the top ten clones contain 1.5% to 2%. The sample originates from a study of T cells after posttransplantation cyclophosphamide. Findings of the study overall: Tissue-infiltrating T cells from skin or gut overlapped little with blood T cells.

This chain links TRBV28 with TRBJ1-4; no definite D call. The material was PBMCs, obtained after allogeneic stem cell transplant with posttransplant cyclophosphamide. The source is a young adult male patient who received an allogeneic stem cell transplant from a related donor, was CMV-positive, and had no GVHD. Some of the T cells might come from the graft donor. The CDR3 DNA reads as TGTGCCAGCAGACCCTCGTTTGGAGCTAATGAAAAACTGTTTTTT. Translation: CASRPSFGANEKLFF.